These T cell receptor beta chains were read from a single sample in a study of PD-1 blockade in classical Hodgkin lymphoma. Here immunoSEQ multiplex PCR was the method, and the copy in TCRdb shows in-frame clones only, minus some. The sample holds tens of thousands of clones; 85% to 90% are singletons and the top ten take just under 2.5%. This material consisted of CD4+ T cells from blood, taken before the fourth cycle of nivolumab. These receptors originate from a human donor with classical Hodgkin lymphoma. CDR3s include the opening cysteine and the closing phenylalanine or tryptophan. Each record gives: D gene, V gene, J gene, clone size, CDR3 protein, CDR3 DNA. A D gene is named only where the DNA matches it firmly. Clone size is stated in some rows and not others, as once, few, many or a class when expanded.

-	TRBV29-1	TRBJ2-7	-	CSVSQGGEQYF	TGCAGCGTCTCCCAGGGGGGCGAGCAGTACTTC
TRBD2	TRBV6-4	TRBJ2-2	-	CASSPGGQYGELFF	TGTGCCAGCAGCCCGGGAGGGCAATACGGGGAGCTGTTTTTT
-	TRBV9	TRBJ2-3	-	CASSPRFRADTQYF	TGTGCCAGCAGCCCCCGTTTCCGGGCAGATACGCAGTATTTT
-	TRBV5-6	TRBJ1-2	-	CASSLALRGPVYGYTF	TGTGCCAGCAGCTTGGCCCTAAGGGGCCCGGTCTATGGCTACACCTTC
TRBD2	TRBV25-1	TRBJ2-1	-	CASSELASGSYNEQFF	TGTGCCAGCAGTGAACTAGCTAGCGGCTCCTACAATGAGCAGTTCTTC
TRBD2	TRBV2	TRBJ2-1	-	CASTETSGRIDEQFF	TGTGCCAGCACCGAGACTAGCGGGAGGATAGATGAGCAGTTCTTC
-	TRBV30	TRBJ1-1	few	CAWGQLVQAFF	TGTGCCTGGGGACAGTTGGTCCAAGCTTTCTTT
-	TRBV7-2	TRBJ1-4	few	CASSLEGLGYEKLFF	TGTGCCAGCAGCTTAGAAGGGTTAGGCTATGAAAAACTGTTTTTT
-	TRBV29-1	TRBJ1-3	once	CSVGVSSGNTIYF	TGCAGCGTTGGCGTTAGCTCTGGAAACACCATATATTTT
-	TRBV5-1	TRBJ2-3	-	CASSPLAGTGSDTQYF	TGCGCCAGCAGCCCTCTCGCGGGAACTGGGTCAGATACGCAGTATTTT
-	TRBV9	TRBJ2-5	-	CASSVQGWETQYF	TGTGCCAGCAGCGTCCAGGGTTGGGAGACCCAGTACTTC
TRBD1	TRBV7-2	TRBJ1-4	-	CASSSQGLANEKLFF	TGTGCCAGCAGCTCACAGGGGCTGGCTAATGAAAAACTGTTTTTT
-	TRBV4-3	TRBJ1-2	-	CASSQDWAAGYTF	TGCGCCAGCAGCCAAGATTGGGCGGCTGGCTACACCTTC
TRBD1	TRBV5-1	TRBJ1-4	-	CASSVKQGVVEKLFF	TGCGCCAGCAGCGTAAAACAGGGGGTGGTTGAAAAACTGTTTTTT
-	TRBV28	TRBJ2-3	-	CASSLFTDTQYF	TGTGCCAGCAGCCTGTTCACAGATACGCAGTATTTT
-	TRBV5-1	TRBJ2-2	-	CASSPADPAGELFF	TGCGCCAGCAGCCCCGCCGACCCCGCCGGGGAGCTGTTTTTT
TRBD2	TRBV18	TRBJ2-1	-	CASSSRTSEYNEQFF	TGTGCCAGCTCATCGCGGACTAGCGAGTACAATGAGCAGTTCTTC
-	TRBV7-2	TRBJ2-7	-	CASSLAPFAVVGQYF	TGTGCCAGCAGCTTAGCCCCATTCGCGGTGGTCGGGCAGTACTTC
-	TRBV27	TRBJ2-1	-	CASSSWGDYNEQFF	TGTGCCAGCAGTTCTTGGGGAGATTACAATGAGCAGTTCTTC
-	TRBV10-3	TRBJ1-1	-	CAISGTEYTEAFF	TGTGCCATCAGTGGCACAGAGTACACTGAAGCTTTCTTT
-	TRBV30	TRBJ2-1	-	CAYLIGSGNEQFF	TGTGCCTACCTTATCGGGTCGGGGAATGAGCAGTTCTTC
-	TRBV19	TRBJ2-6	-	CASSTTGGGSGANVLTF	TGTGCCAGTAGTACAACAGGGGGGGGCTCTGGGGCCAACGTCCTGACTTTC
-	TRBV7-9	TRBJ2-6	-	CASSSRWGTGANVLTF	TGTGCCAGCAGTTCACGATGGGGGACTGGGGCCAACGTCCTGACTTTC
-	TRBV15	TRBJ1-3	few	CATSRGGLNSGNTIYF	TGTGCCACCAGCAGAGGGGGACTGAACTCTGGAAACACCATATATTTT
-	TRBV6-5	TRBJ2-3	-	CASSFPTSGTDTQYF	TGTGCCAGCAGTTTTCCGACTAGTGGCACAGATACGCAGTATTTT
TRBD1	TRBV7-2	TRBJ1-5	-	CASRPGTGVLPQHF	TGTGCCAGCAGGCCCGGGACAGGGGTTCTGCCCCAGCATTTT
-	TRBV6-5	TRBJ1-4	-	CASSYSSGREKLFF	TGTGCCAGCAGTTACTCTTCAGGGAGAGAAAAACTGTTTTTT
-	TRBV19	TRBJ1-2	-	CASSILGGFYGYTF	TGTGCCAGTAGTATACTTGGGGGTTTCTATGGCTACACCTTC
TRBD1	TRBV2	TRBJ1-5	-	CASSEGGQVSRPQHF	TGTGCCAGCAGTGAAGGGGGACAGGTCTCGCGGCCCCAGCATTTT
-	TRBV28	TRBJ1-2	once	CASSLSPGNYGYTF	TGTGCCAGCAGTTTATCTCCAGGGAACTATGGCTACACCTTC
TRBD2	TRBV2	TRBJ2-5	few	CASRSAGEETQYF	TGTGCCAGCAGGTCAGCGGGAGAAGAGACCCAGTACTTC
-	TRBV7-6	TRBJ2-1	-	CASSLIVKNEQFF	TGTGCCAGCAGCCTCATAGTAAAGAATGAGCAGTTCTTC
-	TRBV28	TRBJ2-7	few	CASSRQTYEQYF	TGTGCCAGCAGTAGACAGACCTACGAGCAGTACTTC
-	TRBV7-8	TRBJ2-7	-	CASSFGIAGSSYEQYF	TGTGCCAGCAGCTTCGGAATAGCTGGGAGCTCCTACGAGCAGTACTTC
-	TRBV7-7	TRBJ2-1	-	CASSPTGTGEQFF	TGTGCTAGCAGCCCGACAGGCACGGGGGAGCAGTTCTTC
-	TRBV28	TRBJ2-7	-	CASSLPPPGTYEQYF	TGTGCCAGCAGTTTACCACCGCCCGGCACCTACGAGCAGTACTTC
TRBD1	TRBV5-1	TRBJ1-2	-	CASGTGAPNYGYTF	TGCGCCAGCGGCACAGGGGCCCCTAACTATGGCTACACCTTC
-	TRBV30	TRBJ1-1	-	CAWRRKGGADTEAFF	TGTGCCTGGAGGCGCAAAGGGGGGGCGGACACTGAAGCTTTCTTT
TRBD2	TRBV7-9	TRBJ2-1	-	CASSENNLKRGSYNEQFF	TGTGCCAGCAGCGAGAACAACCTTAAGCGGGGCTCCTACAATGAGCAGTTCTTC
-	TRBV19	TRBJ1-1	-	CASSIDGWTEAFF	TGTGCCAGTAGTATAGATGGGTGGACTGAAGCTTTCTTT
-	TRBV7-2	TRBJ2-1	-	CASSLEGVSYNEQFF	TGTGCCAGCAGCTTGGAGGGGGTGTCCTACAATGAGCAGTTCTTC
-	TRBV19	TRBJ1-5	-	CASSQESLSNQPQHF	TGTGCCAGTAGTCAGGAGTCCCTTAGCAATCAGCCCCAGCATTTT
-	TRBV18	TRBJ2-5	-	CASSPPGQEKETQYF	TGTGCCAGCTCACCGCCGGGGCAGGAGAAAGAGACCCAGTACTTC
TRBD2	TRBV4-1	TRBJ2-1	-	CASSQGTSGISSYNEQFF	TGCGCCAGCAGCCAGGGAACTAGCGGGATTAGCTCCTACAATGAGCAGTTCTTC
TRBD1	TRBV29-1	TRBJ2-3	once	CSVRDRSTDTQYF	TGCAGCGTCAGGGACAGAAGCACAGATACGCAGTATTTT
TRBD2	TRBV29-1	TRBJ2-3	-	CSADRTSGRSTDTQYF	TGCAGCGCGGACCGGACTAGCGGGAGGAGCACAGATACGCAGTATTTT
-	TRBV18	TRBJ1-3	few	CASSPAGGSGNTIYF	TGTGCCAGCTCACCGGCAGGCGGCTCTGGAAACACCATATATTTT
TRBD2	TRBV6-4	TRBJ2-3	-	CASSQSGRGGNTQYF	TGTGCCAGCAGCCAGAGCGGGAGGGGCGGGAATACGCAGTATTTT
-	TRBV5-1	TRBJ1-4	-	CASSLVGATNEKLFF	TGCGCCAGCAGCTTGGTAGGGGCAACTAATGAAAAACTGTTTTTT
-	TRBV30	TRBJ2-5	-	CAWSVSGSWLETQYF	TGTGCCTGGAGTGTGTCCGGGAGCTGGTTAGAGACCCAGTACTTC
-	TRBV6-1	TRBJ1-2	-	CASSEGDGRNGYGYTF	TGTGCCAGCAGTGAAGGAGACGGAAGAAATGGCTATGGCTACACCTTC
-	TRBV2	TRBJ1-2	-	CASIPFMRGDNYGYTF	TGTGCCAGCATCCCCTTTATGCGGGGGGACAACTATGGCTACACCTTC
-	TRBV6-5	TRBJ1-3	-	CASSYRSGGSRNTIYF	TGTGCCAGCAGTTACCGGTCCGGGGGGTCGAGAAACACCATATATTTT
-	TRBV6-1	TRBJ1-1	-	CASRYDGQLNTEAFF	TGTGCCAGCAGGTACGACGGGCAGCTGAACACTGAAGCTTTCTTT
-	TRBV19	TRBJ2-5	once	CASSISIGQPTQYF	TGTGCCAGTAGTATTAGTATCGGGCAGCCGACCCAGTACTTC
-	TRBV12-1	TRBJ2-7	-	CASKSCCSYEQYF	TGTGCCAGCAAATCTTGCTGTTCCTACGAGCAGTACTTC
-	TRBV7-9	TRBJ2-5	-	CASSSDPLTAQYF	TGTGCCAGCAGTTCCGACCCGCTCACGGCCCAGTACTTC